Shown below are 31 T cell receptor beta chains from a single sample sequenced in a study of blood T cell repertoires in COVID-19. Libraries were prepared by immunoSEQ multiplex PCR; TCRdb keeps only in-frame clonotypes and omits some of them. The sample has about 480,000 clones, 89% seen once. Material for sequencing was peripheral blood. The receptor source for this set is a man aged 18 to 30 with COVID-19, enrolled during active disease.

V usage is TRBV7-9 and J usage is TRBJ2-7, with a weak D call TRBD2 (6 bases). Germline V gene sequence: CDR1 SEHNR, CDR2 FQNEAQ (reference sequence). The CDR3 covers 15 residues. V was clipped by 1 base and J by 6 bases, with 16 bases between them. CDR3 nucleotide sequence: TGTGCCAGCAGCTTAGGGGTGGCGGGGACGCTCGAGCAGTACTTC. Translation gives CASSLGVAGTLEQYF.

This rearrangement joins TRBV10-3 to TRBJ2-1; tentatively, D is TRBD1 (6 bases). V was clipped by 10 bases and J by 4 bases, with 14 bases between them. Germline V gene lookup returns CDR1 ENHRY and CDR2 SYGVKD. The CDR3 covers 13 residues. The CDR3 DNA follows: TGTGCCAGCCGGGACAAAGAATACAATGAGCAGTTCTTC. Its translation: CASRDKEYNEQFF.

The J gene is TRBJ2-1, the V gene TRBV25-1; TRBD1 might be the D (6 bases). CDR1 and CDR2 (germline): MGHDK, SYGVNS. The CDR3 is 14 residues long. V shed 1 base and J shed 5 bases, with 9 bases lying between them. CDR3 DNA sequence: TGTGCCAGCAGTGAATCGGCAGGGGACAATGAGCAGTTCTTC. It yields the protein CASSESAGDNEQFF. The full variable domain, rest sourced from reference TRBV25-1 and TRBJ2-1, is EADIYQTPRYLVIGTGKKITLECSQTMGHDKMYWYQQDPGMELHLIHYSYGVNSTEKGDLSSESTVSRIRTEHFPLTLESARPSHTSQYLCASSESAGDNEQFFGPGTRLTVL.

Only a few counts were recorded for this clone. The CDR3 spells CASRLAGGSYEQYF. As DNA, the CDR3 is TGTGCCAGCAGATTAGCGGGAGGGTCCTACGAGCAGTACTTC. The chain uses TRBV27 and TRBJ2-7; 11 nucleotides match TRBD2. Per the germline V gene, CDR1 is MNHEY and CDR2 is SMNVEV (reference sequence). The CDR3 sequence is 14 residues long. V gave up 6 bases and J gave up 1 base; unmatched junction bases: 2.

The chain carries TRBV7-2 and TRBJ2-5; the D is unclear. V shed 2 bases and J shed 5 bases, with 15 bases lying between them. Germline-derived CDR1 and CDR2 are SGHTA and FQGNSA. This CDR3 is built from 15 residues. This CDR3 is CASSLLSGVLETQYF. CDR3 nucleotide sequence: TGTGCCAGCAGCTTACTGTCCGGAGTCCTGGAGACCCAGTACTTC. Full variable domain (remainder filled in from reference TRBV7-2 and TRBJ2-5): GAGVSQSPSNKVTEKGKDVELRCDPISGHTALYWYRQSLGQGLEFLIYFQGNSAPDKSGLPSDRFSAERTGGSVSTLTIQRTQQEDSAVYLCASSLLSGVLETQYFGPGTRLLVL.

V usage is TRBV9 and J usage is TRBJ2-1; 9 bases map to TRBD1. Germline trimming cut 3 bases from V and 4 bases from J; bases unmatched to any gene: 5. Germline V gene data show CDR1 as SGDLS and CDR2 as YYNGEE. The CDR3 has 15 residues. CDR3 bases: TGTGCCAGCAGCGCCCGGGACAGGGAGTACAATGAGCAGTTCTTC. As protein: CASSARDREYNEQFF.

The chain's CDR3 is CASSPPGSGNEQFF. As DNA, the CDR3 is TGTGCCAGTAGTCCGCCCGGAAGCGGGAATGAGCAGTTCTTC. The genes are TRBV19 and TRBJ2-1; a weak D match, TRBD2 (6 bases). Trimming left V 5 bases short and J 7 bases short, with 15 bases between. The germline V gene encodes CDR1 LNHDA and CDR2 SQIVND (reference sequence). This CDR3 has 14 residues.

The CDR3 DNA reads TGTGCCAGCAGCGTAGACTCAGGGGGCACCGGGGAGCTGTTTTTT. Protein product: CASSVDSGGTGELFF. This chain connects TRBV9 to TRBJ2-2, with TRBD1 identical over 7 bases. The CDR3 totals 15 residues. Trimming removed 0 bases from V and 4 bases from J; junction bases left unmatched: 3. Germline loops: CDR1 SGDLS, CDR2 YYNGEE.

The genes are TRBV29-1 and TRBJ2-5; tentative D call: TRBD1 (6 bases). This CDR3 contains 14 residues. V lost 3 bases and J 1 base, leaving 12 bases between the germline ends. Germline CDR1 SQVTM, CDR2 ANQGSEA. The DNA for the CDR3 is TGCAGCGTTGATAGACAGGCCCTCCAAGAGACCCAGTACTTC. This encodes CSVDRQALQETQYF. The variable domain in full, with the rest retrieved from reference TRBV29-1 and TRBJ2-5, is SAVISQKPSRDICQRGTSLTIQCQVDSQVTMMFWYRQQPGQSLTLIATANQGSEATYESGFVIDKFPISRPNLTFSTLTVSNMSPEDSSIYLCSVDRQALQETQYFGPGTRLLVL.

The chain has TRBV5-6 and TRBJ1-1; D might be TRBD1 (6 bases). Trimming shortened V by 2 bases and J by 2 bases, and 13 bases separated the two germline ends. The length of the CDR3 is 15 residues. Germline loops: CDR1 SGHDT, CDR2 YYEEEE. The CDR3 coding sequence is TGTGCCAGCAGCTTACCGACAGGACTTAACACTGAAGCTTTCTTT. This gives the protein CASSLPTGLNTEAFF.

As DNA, the CDR3 is TGTGCCAGTAGGGGGGACAGTACCAAAGCTTTCTTT. It is translated as CASRGDSTKAFF. The chain combines TRBV19 with TRBJ1-1; TRBD1 matches at 7 bases. Per germline, CDR1 LNHDA and CDR2 SQIVND (reference sequence). V dropped 6 bases and J dropped 9; count of bases not matched to a gene: 7. The CDR3 has 12 amino acids.

The CDR3 DNA follows: TGTGCCAGTAGTATCCTTCGGGGGACCACAGGCAATGGCTACACCTTC. Translating it yields CASSILRGTTGNGYTF. The chain joins TRBV19 to TRBJ1-2; weak D call: TRBD1 (5 bases). With 3 bases removed from V and 6 bases from J, the gap between germline ends came to 20 bases. CDR3 length equals 16 residues. Germline V CDR1 and CDR2: LNHDA, SQIVND (reference sequence).

V is TRBV5-1 and J is TRBJ1-2; 10 nucleotides align to TRBD1. CDR1 and CDR2 (germline): SGHRS, YFSETQ. With V trimmed by 3 bases and J by 0 bases, 5 bases remained unmatched. The CDR3 contains 16 residues. CDR3 nucleotides: TGCGCCAGCAGCTCCGGACAGGGGGAGTCTAACTATGGCTACACCTTC. It specifies CASSSGQGESNYGYTF. Combining the CDR3 with reference TRBV5-1 and TRBJ1-2 gives the whole variable domain KAGVTQTPRYLIKTRGQQVTLSCSPISGHRSVSWYQQTPGQGLQFLFEYFSETQRNKGNFPGRFSGRQFSNSRSEMNVSTLELGDSALYLCASSSGQGESNYGYTFGSGTRLTVV.

DNA of the CDR3: TGTGCCAGCAGTTTGGCCCACCAAGAGACCCAGTACTTC. Encoded protein: CASSLAHQETQYF. The chain links TRBV12-3 or TRBV12-4 to TRBJ2-5; D gene uncertain. Trimming removed 3 bases from V and 0 bases from J, with 5 bases in between. The CDR3 spans 13 residues.

The J gene is TRBJ1-6, the V gene TRBV5-1, with D uncertain. V lost 0 bases, J lost 11 bases, and 9 bases lay in between. Per germline, CDR1 SGHRS and CDR2 YFSETQ. This CDR3 comprises 13 residues. In DNA, the CDR3 is TGCGCCAGCAGCTTGGAGAGCACAGCACCCCTCCACTTT. It specifies CASSLESTAPLHF.

As DNA, the CDR3 is TGCGCCAGCAGCATCGTAGCGGGGGCCAACTCCTACGAGCAGTACTTC. As protein: CASSIVAGANSYEQYF. This rearrangement joins TRBV5-1 to TRBJ2-7; 9 positions agree with TRBD2. This CDR3 spans 16 amino acids. Germline trimming cut 4 bases from V and 0 bases from J; bases unmatched to any gene: 8. The V gene's germline CDR1 is SGHRS and CDR2 YFSETQ.

This chain uses TRBV7-9 with TRBJ1-1, with D perhaps TRBD1 (5 bases). CDR1 and CDR2 (germline): SEHNR, FQNEAQ (reference sequence). This CDR3 is built from 16 residues. V dropped 5 bases and J dropped 3 bases, with 19 bases sitting between them. The CDR3 DNA sequence: TGTGCCAGCAGCCAAGGAACAGGAGTCTGGGACACTGAAGCTTTCTTT. Its protein product is CASSQGTGVWDTEAFF. Full variable domain (missing parts from reference TRBV7-9 and TRBJ1-1): DTGVSQNPRHKITKRGQNVTFRCDPISEHNRLYWYRQTLGQGPEFLTYFQNEAQLEKSRLLSDRFSAERPKGSFSTLEIQRTEQGDSAMYLCASSQGTGVWDTEAFFGQGTRLTVV.

Concerning this clone itself: Other DNA sequences from this sample encode an identical CDR3 as well. The chain recombines TRBV18 with TRBJ2-5; D possibly corresponds to TRBD1 (6 bases). This CDR3 has 14 amino acids. V lost 0 bases to trimming and J lost 2 bases, with 7 bases between them. In germline, CDR1 is KGHSH, CDR2 LQKENI. The CDR3 protein is CASSPPTGQETQYF. The CDR3 coding sequence is TGTGCCAGCTCACCACCGACAGGACAAGAGACCCAGTACTTC.

The genes are TRBV19 and TRBJ2-2; 12 nucleotides agree with TRBD2. This CDR3 region has 18 residues. V lost 6 bases and J lost 6; bases outside the gene matches: 14. CDR1 is LNHDA, CDR2 SQIVND, per germline (reference sequence). The CDR3 nucleotides read TGTGCCAGTAGCCCTGCGCTAGCGGGGGGGATCCCAGCCGGGGAGCTGTTTTTT. Its protein is CASSPALAGGIPAGELFF.

V and J are TRBV11-2 and TRBJ2-1; D possibly corresponds to TRBD2 (5 bases). Germline CDR1 is SGHAT and CDR2 is FQNNGV. The CDR3 contains 14 residues. V was shortened by 5 bases and J by 5 bases, with 13 bases between the two germline ends. Here the CDR3 reads CASSPGLHHNEQFF. DNA of the CDR3: TGTGCCAGCAGCCCAGGACTCCACCACAATGAGCAGTTCTTC.

In this sample, this clone turned up a few times. This CDR3 reads CASRLGTRPNEQFF. The CDR3 nucleotides read TGTGCCAGCAGACTAGGGACTCGCCCCAATGAGCAGTTCTTC. The chain is built from TRBV7-2 and TRBJ2-1; D is possibly TRBD2 (6 bases). Trimming cost V 6 bases and J 6 bases, with 15 bases left between them. Germline V gene sequence: CDR1 SGHTA, CDR2 FQGNSA. The CDR3 is 14 residues long. Complete variable domain (other parts from reference TRBV7-2 and TRBJ2-1): GAGVSQSPSNKVTEKGKDVELRCDPISGHTALYWYRQSLGQGLEFLIYFQGNSAPDKSGLPSDRFSAERTGGSVSTLTIQRTQQEDSAVYLCASRLGTRPNEQFFGPGTRLTVL.

The J gene is TRBJ2-7, the V gene TRBV11-3; 8 nucleotides match TRBD2. The germline V gene has CDR1 SGHNT and CDR2 YENEEA. With V trimmed by 0 bases and J by 1 base, 5 bases remained unmatched. This CDR3 spans 16 amino acids. CDR3 DNA: TGTGCCAGCAGCTTAGAAGTCCAGCGGGAGTCCTACGAGCAGTACTTC. Protein product: CASSLEVQRESYEQYF.

The chain couples TRBV10-3 to TRBJ1-1; D ambiguous. Trimming pared 6 bases from V and 5 bases from J, leaving 10 bases between. The CDR3 is made up of 12 amino acids. Germline V gives CDR1 ENHRY, CDR2 SYGVKD. In DNA form, the CDR3 reads TGTGCCATCAGCTATAGGGAGACTGAAGCTTTCTTT. It translates to CAISYRETEAFF.

The V and J genes are TRBV27 and TRBJ2-1; 10 bases line up with TRBD2. Germline V gene lookup returns CDR1 MNHEY and CDR2 SMNVEV (reference sequence). Germline trimming cut 5 bases from V and 6 bases from J; bases unmatched to any gene: 13. This CDR3 has 17 amino acids. The chain's CDR3 is CASSARWGTSAGNEQFF. For the CDR3, the DNA is TGTGCCAGCAGTGCGCGATGGGGGACTAGCGCGGGCAATGAGCAGTTCTTC.

The CDR3 sequence: CASSPGPGQGYEQYF. The CDR3 region has the DNA TGTGCCAGCAGCCCGGGACCGGGACAGGGTTACGAGCAGTACTTC. The chain is built from TRBV7-2 and TRBJ2-7, with 9 bases aligning to TRBD1. The CDR3 sequence is 15 residues long. CDR1 is SGHTA and CDR2 is FQGNSA in the germline V gene. J was trimmed by 4 bases and V by 5 bases; bases with no gene match: 9. The full variable domain, in which reference TRBV7-2 and TRBJ2-7 provide the parts outside the CDR3, is GAGVSQSPSNKVTEKGKDVELRCDPISGHTALYWYRQSLGQGLEFLIYFQGNSAPDKSGLPSDRFSAERTGGSVSTLTIQRTQQEDSAVYLCASSPGPGQGYEQYFGPGTRLTVT.

The chain is built from TRBV19 and TRBJ1-5; TRBD1 aligns across 12 bases. This CDR3 region has 17 residues. Per germline, CDR1 LNHDA and CDR2 SQIVND (reference sequence). V was pared by 5 bases and J by 9 bases, with 14 bases of the junction left unmatched. CDR3: CASSPRGDRGPSVPQHF. The CDR3 nucleotides read TGTGCCAGTAGTCCAAGGGGGGACAGGGGGCCTAGCGTGCCCCAGCATTTT. The complete variable domain, with remaining parts taken from reference TRBV19 and TRBJ1-5, reads DGGITQSPKYLFRKEGQNVTLSCEQNLNHDAMYWYRQDPGQGLRLIYYSQIVNDFQKGDIAEGYSVSREKKESFPLTVTSAQKNPTAFYLCASSPRGDRGPSVPQHFGDGTRLSIL.

This chain joins TRBV3-1 (or the pseudogene TRBV3-2) and TRBJ2-7; perhaps TRBD2 as D (6 bases). Trimming removed 0 bases at V and 3 bases at J, with 12 bases between. The CDR3 loop spans 15 amino acids. CDR1 and CDR2 from the germline V gene are LGHDT and YNNKEL (reference sequence). The CDR3 DNA follows: TGTGCCAGCAGCCAAGATGGAGCGGGTTACTACGAGCAGTACTTC. It specifies CASSQDGAGYYEQYF.

This sequence joins TRBV5-1 and TRBJ1-6, with 7 positions matching TRBD1. Germline CDR1 is SGHRS and CDR2 is YFSETQ. Losses at the gene ends were 0 bases for V and 0 bases for J; bases not matched to a gene: 3. This CDR3 region has 17 residues. As DNA, the CDR3 is TGCGCCAGCAGCTTGGAAGGGGGCAGCTCCTATAATTCACCCCTCCACTTT. Protein: CASSLEGGSSYNSPLHF.

The chain links TRBV5-1 to TRBJ2-7; TRBD1 matches at 11 bases. The ends lost 4 bases at V and 4 bases at J; junction bases unmatched: 4. The CDR3 is 14 amino acids. Germline loops: CDR1 SGHRS, CDR2 YFSETQ. CDR3 in amino acids: CASSRGTGGYEQYF. For the CDR3, the DNA is TGCGCCAGCAGCCGAGGGACAGGGGGGTACGAGCAGTACTTC.

The V call is TRBV27, the J call TRBJ2-7, with a tentative D call TRBD2 (5 bases). Between the trimmed V and J ends, which lost 6 bases and 4 bases, there was a span of 10 bases. CDR3 size: 12 residues. Germline V CDR1 and CDR2: MNHEY, SMNVEV (reference sequence). CDR3 amino acids: CASSSSGYEQYF. The CDR3, as DNA: TGTGCCAGCAGCTCCAGCGGATACGAGCAGTACTTC.

The genes are TRBV6-5 and TRBJ1-1; 7 bases align to TRBD1. CDR1 and CDR2 (germline): MNHEY, SVGAGI. There are 12 residues in the CDR3. V trimming: 0 bases; J trimming: 11 bases; junction bases outside the gene matches: 3. CDR3 nucleotide sequence: TGTGCCAGCAGTTACTCGACAGGGCAGGCTTTCTTT. Translating it yields CASSYSTGQAFF.